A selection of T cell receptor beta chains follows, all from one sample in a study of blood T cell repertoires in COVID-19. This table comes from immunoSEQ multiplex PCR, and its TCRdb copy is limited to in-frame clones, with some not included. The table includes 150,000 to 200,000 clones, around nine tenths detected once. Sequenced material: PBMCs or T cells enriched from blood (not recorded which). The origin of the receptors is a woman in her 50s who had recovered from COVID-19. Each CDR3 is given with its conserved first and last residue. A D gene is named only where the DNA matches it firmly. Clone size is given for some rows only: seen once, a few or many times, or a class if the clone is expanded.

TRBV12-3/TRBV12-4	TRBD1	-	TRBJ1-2	CASSRDSHYGYTF	TGTGCCAGCAGCCGGGACAGTCACTATGGCTACACCTTC
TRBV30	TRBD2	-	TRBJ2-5	CAWSRRERGLMRETQYF	TGTGCCTGGAGTAGGCGGGAGCGGGGATTAATGAGGGAGACCCAGTACTTC
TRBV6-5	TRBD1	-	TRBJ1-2	CASSSIGQGMGYTF	TGTGCCAGCAGTTCCATTGGACAGGGAATGGGCTACACCTTC
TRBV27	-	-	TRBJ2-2	CASTTGAPNTGELFF	TGTGCCAGCACTACGGGAGCTCCGAACACCGGGGAGCTGTTTTTT
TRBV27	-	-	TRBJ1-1	CASSFGSEAFF	TGTGCCAGCAGTTTCGGTTCTGAAGCTTTCTTT
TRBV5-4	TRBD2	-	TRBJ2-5	CASSPGLAGRGETQYF	TGTGCCAGCAGCCCGGGACTAGCGGGGAGAGGGGAGACCCAGTACTTC
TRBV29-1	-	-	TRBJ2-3	CSVEVWDKATDTQYF	TGCAGCGTTGAAGTTTGGGACAAAGCAACAGATACGCAGTATTTT
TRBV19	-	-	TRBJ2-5	CASSMSRQIQETQYF	TGTGCCAGTAGTATGTCCCGACAGATCCAAGAGACCCAGTACTTC
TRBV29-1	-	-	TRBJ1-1	CSVRGGNTEAFF	TGCAGCGTGAGGGGGGGGAACACTGAAGCTTTCTTT
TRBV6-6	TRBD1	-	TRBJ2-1	CASGDRGGNEQFF	TGTGCCAGCGGCGACAGGGGTGGCAATGAGCAGTTCTTC
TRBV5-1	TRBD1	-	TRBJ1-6	CASSLGVQGIKSPLHF	TGCGCCAGCAGCTTGGGAGTACAGGGGATTAAATCACCCCTCCACTTT
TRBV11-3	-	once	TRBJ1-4	CASSSRQTATNEKLFF	TGTGCTAGCAGCTCCCGGCAGACAGCAACTAATGAAAAACTGTTTTTT
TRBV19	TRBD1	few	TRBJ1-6	CASSQGTGVNNSPLHF	TGTGCCAGTAGTCAAGGGACAGGGGTCAATAATTCACCCCTCCACTTT
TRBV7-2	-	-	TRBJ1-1	CASSSDYNTEAFF	TGTGCCAGCAGCTCGGACTATAACACTGAAGCTTTCTTT
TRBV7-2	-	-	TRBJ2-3	CASSLRRPRTSLITDTQYF	TGTGCCAGCAGCTTGAGGAGACCTCGGACTTCCCTCATCACAGATACGCAGTATTTT
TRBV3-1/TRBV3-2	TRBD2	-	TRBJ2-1	CASTRGGTSVYNEQFF	TGTGCCAGCACCCGAGGGGGGACTAGCGTATACAATGAGCAGTTCTTC
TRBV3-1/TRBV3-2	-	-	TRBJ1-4	CASSPHREKLFF	TGTGCCAGCAGCCCCCACCGGGAAAAACTGTTTTTT
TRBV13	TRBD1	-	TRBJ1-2	CASSVTGARGYGYTF	TGTGCCAGCAGCGTGACAGGGGCACGGGGCTATGGCTACACCTTC